A single sample is the source of the 5 T cell receptor beta chains below, sequenced in a study of molecular identifiers for immune sequencing clone quantification. TCRdb processed the PCR reads anew with MiXCR; each CDR3 protein has one entry. The sample carries approximately 500,000 distinct CDR3 sequences, about 25% recorded once. Sequences were obtained from naive CD8+ T cells from blood, with Jurkat cell RNA spiked in. Regarding subset: FACS-sorted CD8+CD4-CCR7+CD45RA+ naive T cells. The receptor source for this set is a human donor in good health. Some libraries in this study had Jurkat cell RNA spiked in.

The rearrangement links TRBV9 to TRBJ2-1; D remains unclear. Trimming cost V 4 bases and J 5 bases, with 19 bases left between them. Germline CDR1 and CDR2: SGDLS and YYNGEE. The CDR3 sequence is 16 residues long. The CDR3 sequence: CASSPGPLFADNEQFF. CDR3 in DNA: TGTGCCAGCAGCCCTGGCCCCCTCTTTGCGGACAATGAGCAGTTCTTC.

The rearrangement joins TRBV4-3 to TRBJ2-1; 10 bases are a match to TRBD1. CDR3 length equals 16 residues. V shed 1 base and J 0 bases; nucleotides not matched to a gene: 0. The germline CDR1 and CDR2 sequences are LGHNA and YSLEER. DNA for the CDR3: TGCGCCAGCAGCCAAGGGACAGGGGGCTCCTACAATGAGCAGTTCTTC. This translates into CASSQGTGGSYNEQFF.

The rearrangement links TRBV4-1 to TRBJ1-2, with 7 bases lining up with TRBD1. The CDR3 spans 15 residues. Per the germline V gene, CDR1 is MGHRA and CDR2 is YSYEKL. The V and J ends lost 3 bases and 0 bases, in that order; junction bases with no gene match: 4. CDR3 in amino acids: CASSQGTVANYGYTF. The CDR3 bases are TGCGCCAGCAGCCAGGGGACAGTAGCTAACTATGGCTACACCTTC.

As for this clonotype: This clone may be a read error of a much larger clone one base away. The chain combines TRBV30 with TRBJ2-3; the match to TRBD2 covers 11 bases. The germline gives CDR1 GTSNPN, CDR2 SVGIG (reference sequence). Losses at the gene ends were 2 bases for V and 10 bases for J; bases not matched to a gene: 5. CDR3 length: 13 amino acids. The DNA for the CDR3 is TGTGCCTGGAGTAATACTAGCGGGAGTGCGCAGTATTTT. It codes for CAWSNTSGSAQYF.

There are many counts of this clonotype. The chain is built from TRBV4-3 and TRBJ1-5; D call uncertain. Germline CDR1 reads LGHNA; CDR2 reads YSLEER. Between the trimmed V and J ends, which lost 0 bases and 1 base, there was a span of 7 bases. The CDR3 is 15 residues long. The CDR3 spells CASSQDVGSNQPQHF. The CDR3, as DNA: TGCGCCAGCAGCCAAGATGTTGGAAGCAATCAGCCCCAGCATTTT.